This T cell receptor (beta chain) was identified in a study of T cells expressing NK-cell markers. Study information: The TCR beta repertoires originated in sorted CD3+CD56+NKG2C+, CD3+CD56+NKG2C- and CD3+CD56-NKG2C+ T cells.

Points on this clonotype: Its antigen is currently unknown.

In germline, CDR1 is SGHVS, CDR2 FQNEAQ. The CDR3 sequence is 14 residues long. Study-wide results and limits: The dominant NKG2C+ clonotypes represented about 1.0-8% of CD8+ T cells in over 5 donors. The CD3+CD56-NKG2C+ fraction of a handful of donors was likewise dominated by these clonotypes.

With UMIs, 5'RACE template switching was used to make TCR beta cDNA. Following a re-call of the 5' RACE reads, TCRdb has one entry per CDR3 protein and lacks DNA. This sample carries roughly 450,000 distinct CDR3 sequences, with almost 1.5% going to the ten biggest clones. The gene calls are TRBV7-8 and TRBJ1-5. Sequencing used blood T cells: a sorted CD56 or NKG2C T cell subset, CD4+ or CD8+ T cells, or bulk PBMC T cells (not recorded which). This sequence was found in a woman between 50 and 59 years old in good health. The CDR3 spells CASGPRRSLQPQHF.